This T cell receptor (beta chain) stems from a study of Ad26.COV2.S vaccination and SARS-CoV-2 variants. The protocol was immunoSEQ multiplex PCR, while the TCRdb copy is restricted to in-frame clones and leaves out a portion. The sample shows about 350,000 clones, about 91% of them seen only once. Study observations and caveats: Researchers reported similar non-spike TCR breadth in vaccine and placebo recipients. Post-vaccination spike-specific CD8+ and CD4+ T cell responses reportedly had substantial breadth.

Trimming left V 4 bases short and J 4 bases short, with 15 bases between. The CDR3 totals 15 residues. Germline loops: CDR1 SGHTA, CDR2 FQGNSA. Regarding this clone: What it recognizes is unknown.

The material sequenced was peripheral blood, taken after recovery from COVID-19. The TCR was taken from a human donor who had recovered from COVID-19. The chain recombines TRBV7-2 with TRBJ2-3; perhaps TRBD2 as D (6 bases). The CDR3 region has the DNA TGTGCCAGCAGCTCCCGCGGGACTGGGGCAGATACGCAGTATTTT. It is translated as CASSSRGTGADTQYF.